These T cell receptor beta chains were read from a single sample in a study of PD-1 blockade in classical Hodgkin lymphoma. The repertoire was sequenced with immunoSEQ multiplex PCR; TCRdb's copy has only in-frame clones and lacks some. The sample lists under 80,000 clones; roughly 92% were seen once. Sequenced sample: peripheral blood mononuclear cells (PBMCs). The receptor source for this set is a human donor with classical Hodgkin lymphoma. Both conserved end residues are part of each CDR3. A D gene is named only where the DNA matches it firmly. Size is omitted from some rows. Given values are once, few, many or a class for expanded clones.

d_call	clone_size	v_call	j_call	cdr3_nt	cdr3_aa
TRBD1	-	TRBV6-6	TRBJ1-1	TGTGCCGCCCGGACAGGGACGACTGAAGCTTTCTTT	CAARTGTTEAFF
TRBD1	-	TRBV5-1	TRBJ1-3	TGCGCCAGCAGCCGGGACAGCCTTTCTGGAAACACCATATATTTT	CASSRDSLSGNTIYF
TRBD2	-	TRBV19	TRBJ2-3	TGTGCCAGTGCTAGCGGGAGGGCCTGGGATACGCAGTATTTT	CASASGRAWDTQYF
-	-	TRBV7-2	TRBJ2-3	TGTGCCAGCAGCTTATATACTCGGGGGCGGGGGACAGATACGCAGTATTTT	CASSLYTRGRGTDTQYF
-	-	TRBV5-4	TRBJ1-2	TGTGCCAGCAGCTTGGATAACTATGGCTACACCTTC	CASSLDNYGYTF
TRBD1	once	TRBV27	TRBJ1-1	TGTGCCAGCAGTTTATCTGACAGGGGGACTGAAGCTTTCTTT	CASSLSDRGTEAFF
-	-	TRBV13	TRBJ1-1	TGTGCCAGCAGCTTAGGGGTGGGGAAAAACACTGAAGCTTTCTTT	CASSLGVGKNTEAFF
TRBD2	-	TRBV19	TRBJ2-5	TGTGCCAGTAGTACGGGACTAGCGGGAAAAGAGACCCAGTACTTC	CASSTGLAGKETQYF
-	-	TRBV27	TRBJ2-3	TGTGCCAGCAGTTTTCTAGCTGCAGATACGCAGTATTTT	CASSFLAADTQYF
TRBD1	-	TRBV18	TRBJ1-1	TGTGCCAGCTCACCAATTCGGACAGGCGGAATGAACACTGAAGCTTTCTTT	CASSPIRTGGMNTEAFF
-	-	TRBV28	TRBJ1-1	TGTGCCACCATAGGCGGGGATTGGAGCACTGAAGCTTTCTTT	CATIGGDWSTEAFF
-	-	TRBV10-3	TRBJ1-1	TGTGCCATGACCACGACCCAGAACACTGAAGCTTTCTTT	CAMTTTQNTEAFF
TRBD1	-	TRBV28	TRBJ2-7	TGTGCCAGCAGTACCGGGACAGAGGGCCCGCAGGTCTTC	CASSTGTEGPQVF
-	-	TRBV19	TRBJ2-7	TGTGCCAGTAGTATAGAGGGACTTTCCACCTACGAGCAGTACTTC	CASSIEGLSTYEQYF
-	once	TRBV6-6	TRBJ2-7	TGTGCCAGCAGTTACCTGGTCTCCTACGAGCAGTACTTC	CASSYLVSYEQYF
TRBD1	few	TRBV19	TRBJ1-5	TGTGCCAGTAGGGGACAGAGTAGCAATCAGCCCCAGCATTTT	CASRGQSSNQPQHF
-	-	TRBV6-5	TRBJ1-1	TGTGCCAGCAGTTACCGTGGCAGGGCGGCGTACACTGAAGCTTTCTTT	CASSYRGRAAYTEAFF
-	-	TRBV6-6	TRBJ1-1	TGTGCCAGCAGGTCGGGGCTGGTGACCACTGAAGCTTTCTTT	CASRSGLVTTEAFF
-	-	TRBV9	TRBJ1-5	TGTGCCAGCAGCGCCCGAGAGGGACAGCCCCAGCATTTT	CASSAREGQPQHF
TRBD1	-	TRBV25-1	TRBJ2-1	TGTGCCAGCCGGGACAGCTCCTACAATGAGCAGTTCTTC	CASRDSSYNEQFF
-	-	TRBV7-2	TRBJ1-1	TGTGCCAGCAGCCCTCAGGGTGGGGACACTGAAGCTTTCTTT	CASSPQGGDTEAFF
-	-	TRBV7-2	TRBJ2-5	TGTGCCAGCTTGGAGGGGACGGGGAATTTGTGGACCCAGTACTTC	CASLEGTGNLWTQYF
-	once	TRBV9	TRBJ2-5	TGTGCCAGCAGCCCCGACGGCAGGGAGACCCAGTACTTC	CASSPDGRETQYF
-	-	TRBV12-5	TRBJ2-2	TGTGCTAGTGGTTTGGAACAGGCCGGGGAGCTGTTTTTT	CASGLEQAGELFF
-	-	TRBV15	TRBJ1-1	TGTGCCACAACTACAGGCCCGCCGAACACTGAAGCTTTCTTT	CATTTGPPNTEAFF
-	-	TRBV7-9	TRBJ2-5	TGTGCCACCAGTATGGCCCAGTACTTC	CATSMAQYF
-	once	TRBV7-8	TRBJ2-3	TGTGCCAGCACCGCAGGAGGGGATACGCAGTATTTT	CASTAGGDTQYF
-	-	TRBV5-4	TRBJ1-2	TGTGCCAGCAGCTCCCGGACCGATGGCTATGGCTACACCTTC	CASSSRTDGYGYTF
-	-	TRBV5-4	TRBJ2-2	TGTGCCAGCAGCCTAAAAACAGACACCGGGGAGCTGTTTTTT	CASSLKTDTGELFF
-	-	TRBV6-5	TRBJ1-2	TGTGCCAGCAGTTCTAGCTATGGCTACACCTTC	CASSSSYGYTF
-	-	TRBV7-2	TRBJ2-1	TGTGCCAGCAGCTTAGATTCCGGGAGCTCCTACAATGAGCAGTTCTTC	CASSLDSGSSYNEQFF
-	-	TRBV5-1	TRBJ2-7	TGCGCCAGCAGCTTGGATCCGGGGGCGCAGTCCTACGAGCAGTACTTC	CASSLDPGAQSYEQYF
-	-	TRBV5-6	TRBJ2-1	TGTGCCAGCAGCCTGCTATGGGGTGAGCAGTTCTTC	CASSLLWGEQFF
-	-	TRBV18	TRBJ2-7	TGTGCCAGCTCATTCCTAGGCCTGTTTGGGACCGATGTAGTGCAGTACTTC	CASSFLGLFGTDVVQYF
TRBD2	-	TRBV7-2	TRBJ2-3	TGTGCCAGCAGCTTAGGGACTAGCGGGAGTAATACGCAGTATTTT	CASSLGTSGSNTQYF
-	-	TRBV19	TRBJ2-1	TGTGCCAGTAGTATGAAAGGCTACAATGAGCAGTTCTTC	CASSMKGYNEQFF
-	once	TRBV29-1	TRBJ2-7	TGCAGCGTTGAAGATGGTAAGGCAGGGGTTTCGGGCGAGCAGTACTTC	CSVEDGKAGVSGEQYF
TRBD2	-	TRBV30	TRBJ2-1	TGTGCCTGGAGTGTACGGAGGGGCGGGGGGAATGAGCAGTTCTTC	CAWSVRRGGGNEQFF
-	-	TRBV9	TRBJ2-3	TGTGCCAGCAGCTCCTTGCGGCCTAGCACAGATACGCAGTATTTT	CASSSLRPSTDTQYF
TRBD1	-	TRBV10-3	TRBJ2-6	TGTGCCATCAGTTCACCCCGGGACAGGAACTCTGGGGCCAACGTCCTGACTTTC	CAISSPRDRNSGANVLTF
-	-	TRBV4-1	TRBJ2-2	TGCGCCAGCAGCCTCGTCATCGGGGAGCTGTTTTTT	CASSLVIGELFF
-	-	TRBV2	TRBJ1-1	TGTGCCAGCGCGGGGACACTGAACACTGAAGCTTTCTTT	CASAGTLNTEAFF
-	-	TRBV5-1	TRBJ2-1	TGCGCCAGCAGCCCGGGGGAACAAGTATACAATGAGCAGTTCTTC	CASSPGEQVYNEQFF
-	-	TRBV5-4	TRBJ2-3	TGTGCCAGCAGCTCCCGGACACTCGGCAGCGCAGATACGCAGTATTTT	CASSSRTLGSADTQYF
-	-	TRBV2	TRBJ1-1	TGTGCCAGCACCCCCGCCCAGGGGATGAACACTGAAGCTTTCTTT	CASTPAQGMNTEAFF
TRBD1	few	TRBV6-6	TRBJ2-7	TGTGCCAGCAGTTACCGACAGGGTACCTACGAGCAGTACTTC	CASSYRQGTYEQYF
-	-	TRBV19	TRBJ1-2	TGTGCCAGTAACACCCCCCCGGCTAACTATGGCTACACCTTC	CASNTPPANYGYTF
-	-	TRBV7-2	TRBJ2-1	TGTGCCAGCAGCTCCGGGACATCCCGGAGCTCCTACAATGAGCAGTTCTTC	CASSSGTSRSSYNEQFF
TRBD2	-	TRBV4-3	TRBJ2-7	TGCGCCAGCAGCCCCCGGGACTATCCGTGGGAGCAGTACTTC	CASSPRDYPWEQYF
TRBD1	-	TRBV5-5	TRBJ2-3	TGTGCCAGCAGCCTTGGGTGGACAGGGGGCATAAACACAGATACGCAGTATTTT	CASSLGWTGGINTDTQYF
-	-	TRBV9	TRBJ1-2	TGTGCCAGCAGCACCCCCGACAAGGATTTTCGAGGCTACACCTTC	CASSTPDKDFRGYTF
-	-	TRBV7-6	TRBJ2-2	TGTGCCAGCAGCCGGACGCCCGACATGGTCGCCGGGGAGCTGTTTTTT	CASSRTPDMVAGELFF
-	-	TRBV11-1	TRBJ1-6	TGTGCCAGCAGCTTAGACAGCTATAATTCACCCCTCCACTTT	CASSLDSYNSPLHF
-	-	TRBV19	TRBJ2-2	TGTGCCAGTAGTTTAAAGGTCAACACCGGGGAGCTGTTTTTT	CASSLKVNTGELFF
-	-	TRBV9	TRBJ1-3	TGTGCCAGCAGCCTAACAGGAAACACCATATATTTT	CASSLTGNTIYF
-	-	TRBV19	TRBJ1-1	TGTGCCAGTAGTACTTACACTGGGAACACTGAAGCTTTCTTT	CASSTYTGNTEAFF
-	-	TRBV7-2	TRBJ1-2	TGTGCCAGCAGCCTTCGACCCCGCTGGACTATCGGCTACACCTTC	CASSLRPRWTIGYTF
TRBD2	-	TRBV5-1	TRBJ2-1	TGCGCCAGCAGCCTGGGGACTAGCGGGGACAATGAGCAGTTCTTC	CASSLGTSGDNEQFF
TRBD1	-	TRBV10-1	TRBJ2-7	TGCGCCAGCAGTGACGTCGGGACAGGGAAGTACGAGCAGTACTTC	CASSDVGTGKYEQYF
TRBD1	-	TRBV4-3	TRBJ2-7	TGCGCCAGCAGCCAAGAACTAAACCGGGACAGAAGGTACTACGAGCAGTACTTC	CASSQELNRDRRYYEQYF